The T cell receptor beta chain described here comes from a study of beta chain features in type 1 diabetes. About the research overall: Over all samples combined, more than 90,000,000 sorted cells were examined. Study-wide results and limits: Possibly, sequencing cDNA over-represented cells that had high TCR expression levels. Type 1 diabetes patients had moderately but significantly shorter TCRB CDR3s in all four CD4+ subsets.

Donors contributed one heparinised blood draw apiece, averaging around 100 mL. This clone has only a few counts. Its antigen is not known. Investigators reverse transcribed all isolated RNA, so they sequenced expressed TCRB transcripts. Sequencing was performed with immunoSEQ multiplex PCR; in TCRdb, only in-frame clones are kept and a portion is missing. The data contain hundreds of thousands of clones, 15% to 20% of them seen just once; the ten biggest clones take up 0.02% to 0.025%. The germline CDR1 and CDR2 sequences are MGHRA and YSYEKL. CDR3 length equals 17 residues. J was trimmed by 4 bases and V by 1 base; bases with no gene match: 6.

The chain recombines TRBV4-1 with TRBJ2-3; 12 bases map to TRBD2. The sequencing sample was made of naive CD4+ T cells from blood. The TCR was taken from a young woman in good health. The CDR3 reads CASSQAPSGRGPDTQYF. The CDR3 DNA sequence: TGCGCCAGCAGCCAAGCTCCTAGCGGGAGGGGTCCAGATACGCAGTATTTT.